This T cell receptor beta chain emerged from a study of blood T cell repertoires in COVID-19 (dated by TCRdb to the early 2020s). Some background on the complete study: Collaborator samples came from the United States, Italy and Spain and covered acute and convalescent phases of COVID-19. Where available, HLA class I and class II types were obtained from metadata supplied by the sample provider rather than from assay-based typing. Sample metadata almost always included a de-identified subject ID, COVID-19 status, age in years and sex. Samples were obtained from the ongoing ImmuneRACE study (first 160 participants) and from 1,200 or so subjects provided by 6 global collaborators. Deeply sampled blood TCRbeta repertoires from subjects exposed to, actively infected with, or recovered from COVID-19 were included in the dataset. The repertoires were released in a freely available public database intended as a resource for research on the immune response to SARS-CoV-2. The material from the prospective study consisted of cDNA or gDNA derived from T cells, B-cell-depleted T cells, or PBMCs. Summary of the overall study and its limitations: Clinical and demographic metadata were provided uncurated, with the amount varying by source and participant.

The germline V gene (reference sequence) specifies SGHNT as CDR1 and YYREEE as CDR2. Including the terminal cysteine and phenylalanine, the CDR3 comprises 14 residues. Of the read, only the CDR3 DNA is kept; its 42 bases are in frame from base 1. The junction carries 12 bases between V and J, which are trimmed by 4 bases and 4 bases respectively. The collaborating institutions used their own protocols to collect whole blood in K2EDTA tubes. For TCRbeta analysis, collaborators shipped samples as frozen whole blood, isolated PBMCs, or DNA extracted from either of those sample types. About this clone itself: The antigen it binds to is not known. One base away there is no much larger clone; base qualities are not given.

TCRbeta CDR3 regions were amplified from genomic DNA using the immunoSEQ Assay, a bias-controlled multiplex PCR. The study's processing was this. Within the assay, amplification of reference gene primers was used to estimate how many nucleated cells each sample contained. To quantify the absolute abundance of each unique TCRbeta CDR3 rearrangement, sequence reads were collapsed and filtered. For each sample, productive Simpson clonality was calculated as the square root of Simpson's diversity index across productive rearrangements. What TCRdb holds here is the immuneACCESS table cut down to in-frame rearrangements. Part of the clones is not present; checked against another copy, under half of the missing clones reflect an unresolved V gene, and the others are unexplained. D and trimming come from the DNA, and the V and J calls and clone size come from that table. This sample comprises around 140,000 clones, 86% of them detected only once. Around 8.2% of the sample goes to the ten largest clones.

This chain joins TRBV5-4 to TRBJ2-1, with TRBD1 tentatively as D gene (6 bases match). Sequences were obtained from peripheral blood. This TCR was sampled from a woman aged 55-75 years with acute or convalescent COVID-19. The CDR3 protein is CASSQDSTYNEQFF. The nucleotides read TGTGCCAGCAGCCAGGACAGTACGTACAATGAGCAGTTCTTC. Beyond the CDR3, the reference TRBV5-4 and TRBJ2-1 genes provide the residues; the full variable domain reads: ETGVTQSPTHLIKTRGQQVTLRCSSQSGHNTVSWYQQALGQGPQFIFQYYREEENGRGNFPPRFSGLQFPNYSSELNVNALELDDSALYLCASSQDSTYNEQFFGPGTRLTVL.